The 9 T cell receptor beta chains listed next were all sequenced from one sample in a study of T-cell reconstitution after alpha-beta-depleted transplantation in children (dated by TCRdb to 2016 to 2017). In the paper's terms, the treatment or condition label means: allogeneic hematopoietic cell transplantation with graft depleted of TCRalphabeta T cells and CD19 B cells. The library relied on PCR. The sample was run on an Illumina HiSeq 2500. Molecular barcoding was employed in the preparation of TCR libraries, with unique molecular identifiers being used to normalize TCRbeta repertoire quantification. TCRdb trimmed the raw reads at Q25, called clones with MiXCR and kept productive beta chains. Rows are unified per CDR3 protein, each entry keeping the most common DNA and genes. The sample yields approximately 250,000 distinct CDR3 sequences; 25% were counted once. The ten top clones hold about 2.6% of the sample.

The sequencing used PBMCs, collected before TCRalphabeta/CD19-depleted stem cell transplant. The receptors here all came from a girl aged 2 to 10 with Fanconi anemia, due to receive a stem cell transplant.

A few counts support this clonotype. The junction differs from germline at one of its ends, possibly a read error. V is TRBV6-1 and J is TRBJ1-2; D might be TRBD1 (6 bases). The germline V gene has CDR1 MNHNS and CDR2 SASEGT. The CDR3 contains 10 residues. CDR3 DNA: TGTGCCAGCAGGGACAGTACAGGCTTCTTC. Encoded protein: CASRDSTGFF.

There are many counts of this clonotype. This chain joins TRBV5-1 and TRBJ2-1, with a possible D match to TRBD2 (5 bases). This CDR3 region has 11 residues. The V and J ends lost 7 bases and 7 bases respectively, with 9 bases between them. Germline V gene lookup returns CDR1 SGHRS and CDR2 YFSETQ. CDR3 DNA: TGCGCCAGCCACCGGGGAAATGAGCAGTTCTTC. This sequence encodes CASHRGNEQFF.

This chain links TRBV29-1 with TRBJ2-7, with D perhaps matching TRBD1 (6 bases). The CDR3 is 12 amino acids. Trimming removed 6 bases from V and 4 bases from J, with 13 bases in between. CDR1 SQVTM and CDR2 ANQGSEA come from the germline V gene. DNA for the CDR3: TGCAGCGTAACCACAGGGCAGTACGAGCAGTACTTC. Residues: CSVTTGQYEQYF.

This clonotype was counted between two and nine times. The chain links TRBV20-1 to TRBJ2-7, with D possibly TRBD1 on 5 matching bases. CDR1 and CDR2 (germline): DFQATT, SNEGSKA (reference sequence). The CDR3 covers 13 residues. V was pared by 5 bases and J by 4 bases, with 15 bases between. DNA for the CDR3: TGCAGTGCTCACCACCTTCAGGGTTACGAGCAGTACTTC. The encoded protein is CSAHHLQGYEQYF.

This clonotype was seen many times. V gene TRBV7-2 combines with J gene TRBJ2-3, with D unresolved. Between the trimmed V and J ends, which lost 1 base and 1 base, there was a span of 6 bases. Germline V gives CDR1 SGHTA, CDR2 FQGNSA. The CDR3 length is 14 residues. The chain's CDR3 is CASSLVAGTDTQYF. The CDR3 DNA reads as TGTGCCAGCAGCTTAGTTGCTGGCACAGATACGCAGTATTTT.

This clonotype was counted between two and nine times. V is TRBV6-5 and J is TRBJ2-1; TRBD2 is a possible D gene (5 bases). The V end was cut by 2 bases, the J end by 7 bases, with 15 bases between. The CDR3 covers 15 residues. In germline, CDR1 is MNHEY, CDR2 SVGAGI. The CDR3 DNA reads TGTGCCAGCAGTTACGGTAGCGCAAGGATAAATGAGCAGTTCTTC. This codes for CASSYGSARINEQFF.

This clonotype was observed at least ten times. The CDR3 loop is CSARLAGVQETQYF. For the CDR3, the DNA is TGCAGCGCCAGACTAGCGGGGGTACAAGAGACCCAGTACTTC. J is TRBJ2-5 and V is TRBV29-1, with TRBD2 matching over 12 bases. The J segment lost 2 bases and the V segment lost 7 bases, leaving 5 bases of the junction unmatched. CDR1 and CDR2 (germline): SQVTM, ANQGSEA. The CDR3 consists of 14 residues.

This chain uses TRBV6-2 or TRBV6-3 with TRBJ2-5, with TRBD1 as a possible D gene (6 bases). Germline V gene lookup returns CDR1 MNHEY and CDR2 SVGEGT. The CDR3 runs to 13 residues. Trimming cost V 8 bases and J 6 bases, with 16 bases left between them. As DNA, the CDR3 is TGTGCCAGCGCAACAGGGAAGATCCAGACCCAGTACTTC. This codes for CASATGKIQTQYF.

This clonotype was counted only a few times. J is TRBJ2-7 and V is TRBV27, with TRBD2 identical over 8 bases. CDR3 length equals 13 residues. The germline gives CDR1 MNHEY, CDR2 SMNVEV (reference sequence). V trimming: 6 bases; J trimming: 3 bases; junction bases outside the gene matches: 4. The CDR3 region is CASRRGGFYEQYF. The CDR3 DNA reads as TGTGCCAGCAGACGCGGGGGGTTCTACGAGCAGTACTTC.